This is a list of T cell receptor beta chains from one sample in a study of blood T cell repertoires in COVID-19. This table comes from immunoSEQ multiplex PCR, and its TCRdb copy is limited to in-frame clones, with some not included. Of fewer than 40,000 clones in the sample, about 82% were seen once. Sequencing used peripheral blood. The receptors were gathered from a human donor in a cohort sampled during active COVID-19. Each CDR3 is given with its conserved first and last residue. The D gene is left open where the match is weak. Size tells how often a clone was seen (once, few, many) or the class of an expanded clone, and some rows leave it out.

cdr3_nt: TGTGCCAGCAGCCACAACAGGGTGTGGAACGCAACTAATGAAAAACTGTTTTTT
cdr3_aa: CASSHNRVWNATNEKLFF
j_call: TRBJ1-4
v_call: TRBV3-1/TRBV3-2
clone_size: -
d_call: -

cdr3_nt: TGTGCCTGTCGGACAGGCGACTATGGCTACACCTTC
cdr3_aa: CACRTGDYGYTF
j_call: TRBJ1-2
v_call: TRBV30
clone_size: -
d_call: TRBD1

cdr3_nt: TGTGCCAGCTCACCGACAGCTAGCAATCAGCCCCAGCATTTT
cdr3_aa: CASSPTASNQPQHF
j_call: TRBJ1-5
v_call: TRBV18
clone_size: -
d_call: -

cdr3_nt: TGTGCCAGCAGCTTAGGCGGGAGGGTATACAATGAGCAGTTCTTC
cdr3_aa: CASSLGGRVYNEQFF
j_call: TRBJ2-1
v_call: TRBV7-2
clone_size: once
d_call: TRBD2

cdr3_nt: TGTGCCACCAGGCAAGACAGAGGTGGGGGCTATAGCAATCAGCCCCAGCATTTT
cdr3_aa: CATRQDRGGGYSNQPQHF
j_call: TRBJ1-5
v_call: TRBV15
clone_size: -
d_call: -

cdr3_nt: TGTGCCAGCAGTGAAGGGGGCTTGAGCACTGAAGCTTTCTTT
cdr3_aa: CASSEGGLSTEAFF
j_call: TRBJ1-1
v_call: TRBV6-1
clone_size: -
d_call: -

cdr3_nt: TGTGCCTGGAGTGTACGAGGACAGAAGGAAGAGACCCAGTACTTC
cdr3_aa: CAWSVRGQKEETQYF
j_call: TRBJ2-5
v_call: TRBV30
clone_size: -
d_call: -

cdr3_nt: TGTGCCAGCAGCCCCCCGGGACAAAGGAACACTGAAGCTTTCTTT
cdr3_aa: CASSPPGQRNTEAFF
j_call: TRBJ1-1
v_call: TRBV3-1/TRBV3-2
clone_size: -
d_call: -

cdr3_nt: TGTGCCAGCAGCATGTTAGCGGGAGGCTCCTACGAGCAGTACTTC
cdr3_aa: CASSMLAGGSYEQYF
j_call: TRBJ2-7
v_call: TRBV13
clone_size: -
d_call: TRBD2

cdr3_nt: TGTGCCAGCAGCCAGTCCGCGTCAGATACGCAGTATTTT
cdr3_aa: CASSQSASDTQYF
j_call: TRBJ2-3
v_call: TRBV3-1/TRBV3-2
clone_size: -
d_call: -

cdr3_nt: TGTGCTAGTACCCCCACGAGCTCTGGAAACACCATATATTTT
cdr3_aa: CASTPTSSGNTIYF
j_call: TRBJ1-3
v_call: TRBV12-5
clone_size: -
d_call: -

cdr3_nt: TGTGCCAGCAGTTACCGATTGGCAGGGGAAAACATTCAGTACTTC
cdr3_aa: CASSYRLAGENIQYF
j_call: TRBJ2-4
v_call: TRBV6-5
clone_size: -
d_call: -

cdr3_nt: TGTGCCAGCAGTGATCAGGGGACCATCACTGAAGCTTTCTTT
cdr3_aa: CASSDQGTITEAFF
j_call: TRBJ1-1
v_call: TRBV2
clone_size: few
d_call: -

cdr3_nt: TGTGCCAGCAGCCACAATCCTAGCGGGAGAGGGAATGAGCAGTTCTTC
cdr3_aa: CASSHNPSGRGNEQFF
j_call: TRBJ2-1
v_call: TRBV6-2/TRBV6-3
clone_size: -
d_call: TRBD2

cdr3_nt: TGTGCCAGCAGCGTAGTGTGGACTGGGAATGAGCAGTTCTTC
cdr3_aa: CASSVVWTGNEQFF
j_call: TRBJ2-1
v_call: TRBV9
clone_size: -
d_call: -

cdr3_nt: TGTGCCAGCAGTTACGGGACAGGGGACACAGATACGCAGTATTTT
cdr3_aa: CASSYGTGDTDTQYF
j_call: TRBJ2-3
v_call: TRBV6-5
clone_size: -
d_call: TRBD1

cdr3_nt: TGCGCCAGCAGCTTGGCCGGCAGGGACTCGACTGGAAACACCATATATTTT
cdr3_aa: CASSLAGRDSTGNTIYF
j_call: TRBJ1-3
v_call: TRBV5-1
clone_size: -
d_call: -

cdr3_nt: TGTGCCAGCAGCCAACAGGACAGGGAACCTTCACCCCTCCACTTT
cdr3_aa: CASSQQDREPSPLHF
j_call: TRBJ1-6
v_call: TRBV4-2
clone_size: -
d_call: TRBD1

cdr3_nt: TGTGCCAGCAGTTACTCGATTGGGACAGGGTTCTACGAGCAGTACTTC
cdr3_aa: CASSYSIGTGFYEQYF
j_call: TRBJ2-7
v_call: TRBV6-5
clone_size: -
d_call: TRBD1

cdr3_nt: TGTGCCAGCAGCTTAGAGCCTAGCGGGAGGGCCCTCCCCTACGAGCAGTACTTC
cdr3_aa: CASSLEPSGRALPYEQYF
j_call: TRBJ2-7
v_call: TRBV11-2
clone_size: -
d_call: TRBD2

cdr3_nt: TGTGCCAGCAGCCCTGACAGGGACACTGAAGCTTTCTTT
cdr3_aa: CASSPDRDTEAFF
j_call: TRBJ1-1
v_call: TRBV7-2
clone_size: -
d_call: TRBD1

cdr3_nt: TGTGCCTGGAGTGTATCTCTACCTAGCACAGATACGCAGTATTTT
cdr3_aa: CAWSVSLPSTDTQYF
j_call: TRBJ2-3
v_call: TRBV30
clone_size: -
d_call: -

cdr3_nt: TGTGCCAGCAGTGATCTTTTAGGGTCGGACAGTCCCTACGAGCAGTACTTC
cdr3_aa: CASSDLLGSDSPYEQYF
j_call: TRBJ2-7
v_call: TRBV25-1
clone_size: -
d_call: -

cdr3_nt: TGTGCCAGCAGGGCGAGGGAGGTGGCCTATGGCTACACCTTC
cdr3_aa: CASRAREVAYGYTF
j_call: TRBJ1-2
v_call: TRBV5-4
clone_size: -
d_call: -

cdr3_nt: TGTGCCAGCAGCTTGATACTAACGGGGGGCGGAGAGACCCAGTACTTC
cdr3_aa: CASSLILTGGGETQYF
j_call: TRBJ2-5
v_call: TRBV5-4
clone_size: -
d_call: -

cdr3_nt: TGTGCCAGCAGACTAGGGGGCACAGGGTGGCACACTGAAGCTTTCTTT
cdr3_aa: CASRLGGTGWHTEAFF
j_call: TRBJ1-1
v_call: TRBV28
clone_size: -
d_call: TRBD1

cdr3_nt: TGTGCCAGCAGTTACTACGCCTATCCTCGAGGGGAGACCCAGTACTTC
cdr3_aa: CASSYYAYPRGETQYF
j_call: TRBJ2-5
v_call: TRBV6-2/TRBV6-3
clone_size: -
d_call: -

cdr3_nt: TGTGCCAGCAGCTTCTTAGCCGGTGGGGGCCAAGAAGGCTACACCTTC
cdr3_aa: CASSFLAGGGQEGYTF
j_call: TRBJ1-2
v_call: TRBV7-3
clone_size: -
d_call: -

cdr3_nt: TGCGCCAGCAGCCAAGAAAGTCCTACTATGATCACCGGGGAGCTGTTTTTT
cdr3_aa: CASSQESPTMITGELFF
j_call: TRBJ2-2
v_call: TRBV4-1
clone_size: -
d_call: -

cdr3_nt: TGTGCCAGCAGCTTGACAGCTCCGAACACTGAAGCTTTCTTT
cdr3_aa: CASSLTAPNTEAFF
j_call: TRBJ1-1
v_call: TRBV5-8
clone_size: -
d_call: -

cdr3_nt: TGTGCCAGTAGGCCAGGGATCACAGATACGCAGTATTTT
cdr3_aa: CASRPGITDTQYF
j_call: TRBJ2-3
v_call: TRBV19
clone_size: -
d_call: -

cdr3_nt: TGTGCCAGCACCCAAGGGGGCCCCTATGGCTACACCTTC
cdr3_aa: CASTQGGPYGYTF
j_call: TRBJ1-2
v_call: TRBV6-5
clone_size: -
d_call: TRBD1

cdr3_nt: TGTGCCATCAGGGGGGGACAGGCTAAAAATGAGCAGTTCTTC
cdr3_aa: CAIRGGQAKNEQFF
j_call: TRBJ2-1
v_call: TRBV10-3
clone_size: -
d_call: TRBD1

cdr3_nt: TGTGCCAGCAGCGTTGCAGTCGATCAGCCCCAGCATTTT
cdr3_aa: CASSVAVDQPQHF
j_call: TRBJ1-5
v_call: TRBV9
clone_size: once
d_call: -

cdr3_nt: TGTGCCTGGATGAGTGGACAGCTTATCTATGGCTACACCTTC
cdr3_aa: CAWMSGQLIYGYTF
j_call: TRBJ1-2
v_call: TRBV30
clone_size: -
d_call: -

cdr3_nt: TGCGCCAGCAGCTTGAATCAGTTGGCAGAGCAGTTCTTC
cdr3_aa: CASSLNQLAEQFF
j_call: TRBJ2-1
v_call: TRBV5-1
clone_size: -
d_call: -

cdr3_nt: TGTGCCAGCAGAGAGACAGGGAACTATGGCTACACCTTC
cdr3_aa: CASRETGNYGYTF
j_call: TRBJ1-2
v_call: TRBV6-5
clone_size: few
d_call: TRBD1

cdr3_nt: TGTGCCAGCAGCTTATTCACCGGGGTCGGTCAGCCCCAGCATTTT
cdr3_aa: CASSLFTGVGQPQHF
j_call: TRBJ1-5
v_call: TRBV7-2
clone_size: -
d_call: -

cdr3_nt: TGTGCCAGCAGTCGGACTAGCGGCCAGACCGGGGAGCTGTTTTTT
cdr3_aa: CASSRTSGQTGELFF
j_call: TRBJ2-2
v_call: TRBV6-2/TRBV6-3
clone_size: -
d_call: TRBD2

cdr3_nt: TGCAGCGTTGGAGCGGAACCCAATGAGCAGTTCTTC
cdr3_aa: CSVGAEPNEQFF
j_call: TRBJ2-1
v_call: TRBV29-1
clone_size: -
d_call: -

cdr3_nt: TGTGCCAGCAGCGTAACTAGCGGGGCCTACAATGAGCAGTTCTTC
cdr3_aa: CASSVTSGAYNEQFF
j_call: TRBJ2-1
v_call: TRBV9
clone_size: -
d_call: TRBD2

cdr3_nt: TGTGCCAGCAGCCAAGTCCCAGGGGCTGAAGCTTTCTTT
cdr3_aa: CASSQVPGAEAFF
j_call: TRBJ1-1
v_call: TRBV3-1/TRBV3-2
clone_size: -
d_call: -

cdr3_nt: TGTGCCAGCAGCGTAGGACAGGGAAACTACGAGCAGTACTTC
cdr3_aa: CASSVGQGNYEQYF
j_call: TRBJ2-7
v_call: TRBV9
clone_size: -
d_call: TRBD1

cdr3_nt: TGTGCCAGTAGTATAAATGGGGCGAGCTCTGGAAACACCATATATTTT
cdr3_aa: CASSINGASSGNTIYF
j_call: TRBJ1-3
v_call: TRBV19
clone_size: -
d_call: -

cdr3_nt: TGTGCCAGCCCGACAGGGAACACTGAAGCTTTCTTT
cdr3_aa: CASPTGNTEAFF
j_call: TRBJ1-1
v_call: TRBV25-1
clone_size: -
d_call: -

cdr3_nt: TGTGCCAGCAGTCCCGACAGTAACTATGGCTACACCTTC
cdr3_aa: CASSPDSNYGYTF
j_call: TRBJ1-2
v_call: TRBV2
clone_size: -
d_call: -

cdr3_nt: TGTGCCAGCAGCCCCAGGGACACCCTCAGGGAGCAGTTCTTC
cdr3_aa: CASSPRDTLREQFF
j_call: TRBJ2-1
v_call: TRBV7-3
clone_size: -
d_call: -

cdr3_nt: TGTGCCAGCAGCTTCGGGGGACTGAGCAATCAGCCCCAGCATTTT
cdr3_aa: CASSFGGLSNQPQHF
j_call: TRBJ1-5
v_call: TRBV5-8
clone_size: -
d_call: -

cdr3_nt: TGTGCCAGCAGTGACAGTTTAGCGGGAATCTACAATGAGCAGTTCTTC
cdr3_aa: CASSDSLAGIYNEQFF
j_call: TRBJ2-1
v_call: TRBV25-1
clone_size: -
d_call: TRBD2

cdr3_nt: TGTGCCACCAGCAGAGATGGCAGCTATGGCTACACCTTC
cdr3_aa: CATSRDGSYGYTF
j_call: TRBJ1-2
v_call: TRBV15
clone_size: -
d_call: -

cdr3_nt: TGTGCCAGTAGTGTCAGCGGGACCTCCTACAATGAGCAGTTCTTC
cdr3_aa: CASSVSGTSYNEQFF
j_call: TRBJ2-1
v_call: TRBV19
clone_size: -
d_call: TRBD2